Listed here are 18 T cell receptor beta chains from one sample, sequenced in a study of blood T cell repertoires in COVID-19. Only in-frame clones appear in the TCRdb table, and some are missing; sequencing was by immunoSEQ multiplex PCR. The profile shows more than 300,000 clones, roughly 90% of them singletons. Material: peripheral blood. The origin of the receptors is a woman aged 40 to 50 with COVID-19, enrolled during active disease.

The chain uses TRBV28 and TRBJ1-1; 7 bases fit TRBD1. The CDR3 has 14 residues. The V segment lost 6 bases and the J segment 0 bases; nucleotides outside the gene matches: 4. Germline loops: CDR1 MDHEN, CDR2 SYDVKM. The CDR3 sequence: CASRPGTVNTEAFF. The CDR3 bases are TGTGCCAGCAGACCAGGGACAGTGAACACTGAAGCTTTCTTT.

DNA for the CDR3: TGCGCCAGCAGTCTTGGCAGGGACACCGGGGAGCTGTTTTTT. Amino acid sequence: CASSLGRDTGELFF. The chain has TRBV23-1 and TRBJ2-2, with D maybe TRBD1 (5 bases). TRBV23-1 is given ORF status, its function remaining uncertain. Trimming removed 4 bases at V and 3 bases at J, with 9 bases between. This CDR3 region has 14 residues.

The V gene is TRBV5-4, the J gene TRBJ1-5; D not certain. Germline values: CDR1 SGHNT, CDR2 YYREEE (reference sequence). The CDR3 is made up of 15 amino acids. V lost 4 bases and J 4 bases, leaving 15 bases between the germline ends. CDR3 DNA sequence: TGTGCCAGCAGCGCCTCCTTCCCCCTAAATCAGCCCCAGCATTTT. Translated, it gives CASSASFPLNQPQHF.

The chain recombines TRBV18 with TRBJ1-4; the D gene is possibly TRBD1 (5 bases). The germline CDR1 and CDR2 sequences are KGHSH and LQKENI. V was shortened by 3 bases and J by 3 bases, with 8 bases between the two germline ends. The CDR3 contains 14 residues. In nucleotides, the CDR3 is TGTGCCAGCTCACCTAACAGGTCTAATGAAAAACTGTTTTTT. It is translated as CASSPNRSNEKLFF. Combining the CDR3 with reference TRBV18 and TRBJ1-4 gives the whole variable domain NAGVMQNPRHLVRRRGQEARLRCSPMKGHSHVYWYRQLPEEGLKFMVYLQKENIIDESGMPKERFSAEFPKEGPSILRIQQVVRGDSAAYFCASSPNRSNEKLFFGSGTQLSVL.

Only one count was recorded for this clone. The chain has TRBV4-1 and TRBJ2-3, with 15 bases fitting TRBD2. Germline V CDR1 and CDR2: MGHRA, YSYEKL. Trimming cost V 4 bases and J 9 bases; bases outside gene matches: 2. The CDR3 has 14 residues. CDR3 coding DNA: TGCGCCAGCAGCCGGACTAGCGGGAGGGACACGCAGTATTTT. Its translation is CASSRTSGRDTQYF.

V and J are TRBV19 and TRBJ2-4; D is perhaps TRBD1 (6 bases). Trimming cost V 5 bases and J 0 bases, with 26 bases left between them. CDR1 and CDR2 from the germline V gene are LNHDA and SQIVND (reference sequence). The length of the CDR3 is 20 residues. The DNA for the CDR3 is TGTGCCAGTAGTTTCCGGGACATAGACGGTAAGAAACTAGCCAAAAACATTCAGTACTTC. It is translated as CASSFRDIDGKKLAKNIQYF. Full variable domain (remainder filled in from reference TRBV19 and TRBJ2-4): DGGITQSPKYLFRKEGQNVTLSCEQNLNHDAMYWYRQDPGQGLRLIYYSQIVNDFQKGDIAEGYSVSREKKESFPLTVTSAQKNPTAFYLCASSFRDIDGKKLAKNIQYFGAGTRLSVL.

The chain combines TRBV7-3 with TRBJ2-1; 9 positions match TRBD2. CDR1 is SGHTA, CDR2 FQGTGA, per germline. The CDR3 extends over 16 amino acids. The V and J ends lost 5 bases and 6 bases, in that order; junction bases with no gene match: 11. CDR3 in amino acids: CASSLGLAISGNEQFF. The CDR3 coding sequence is TGTGCCAGCAGCCTCGGACTAGCGATAAGTGGCAATGAGCAGTTCTTC. Complete variable domain (other parts from reference TRBV7-3 and TRBJ2-1): GAGVSQTPSNKVTEKGKYVELRCDPISGHTALYWYRQSLGQGPEFLIYFQGTGAADDSGLPNDRFFAVRPEGSVSTLKIQRTERGDSAVYLCASSLGLAISGNEQFFGPGTRLTVL.

V and J are TRBV29-1 and TRBJ1-2; 8 nucleotides agree with TRBD1. CDR3 length equals 14 residues. CDR1 and CDR2 (germline): SQVTM, ANQGSEA. After removal of 4 bases from V and 7 bases from J, the junction contained 11 bases not matched to a gene. The CDR3 DNA reads TGCAGCGTTGTTCAGACAGGGGTTTTTCGTGGCTACACCTTC. Protein: CSVVQTGVFRGYTF.

V gene TRBV4-1 combines with J gene TRBJ2-7, with TRBD2 as a possible D gene (6 bases). The germline CDR1 and CDR2 sequences are MGHRA and YSYEKL. V dropped 5 bases and J dropped 1 base, with 18 bases sitting between them. The CDR3 has 16 amino acids. CDR3 in DNA: TGCGCCAGCAGCGAGAATGGGCTAGCGCGTTCCTACGAGCAGTACTTC. Its protein is CASSENGLARSYEQYF.

The chain couples TRBV7-2 to TRBJ2-7; D perhaps matches TRBD1 (5 bases). Germline V gene sequence: CDR1 SGHTA, CDR2 FQGNSA. V lost 3 bases, J lost 6 bases, and 9 bases lay in between. The CDR3 runs 12 residues. This CDR3 is CASSFDQGEQYF. The CDR3 nucleotides read TGTGCCAGCAGCTTCGACCAGGGCGAGCAGTACTTC. The full variable domain, rest sourced from reference TRBV7-2 and TRBJ2-7, is GAGVSQSPSNKVTEKGKDVELRCDPISGHTALYWYRQSLGQGLEFLIYFQGNSAPDKSGLPSDRFSAERTGGSVSTLTIQRTQQEDSAVYLCASSFDQGEQYFGPGTRLTVT.

In its sample, this clone was seen once. The chain carries TRBV4-3 and TRBJ2-7; TRBD1 is a possible D gene (5 bases). V was cut by 2 bases and J by 2 bases, with 13 bases left in between. The CDR3 length is 15 residues. Germline values: CDR1 LGHNA, CDR2 YSLEER. The DNA for the CDR3 is TGCGCCAGCAGCCAACATACAGGTGCAGCCTACGAGCAGTACTTC. Its protein product is CASSQHTGAAYEQYF.

This clone has just one count. V usage is TRBV5-6 and J usage is TRBJ1-1; tentatively, D is TRBD1 (5 bases). The CDR3 is made up of 12 amino acids. Germline V gene lookup returns CDR1 SGHDT and CDR2 YYEEEE. V lost 2 bases, J lost 4 bases, and 6 bases lay in between. CDR3 loop: CASSLGVTEAFF. CDR3 DNA: TGTGCCAGCAGCTTAGGGGTCACTGAAGCTTTCTTT.

V usage is TRBV7-2 and J usage is TRBJ2-1; 8 nucleotides agree with TRBD2. The CDR3 contains 19 residues. From germline, CDR1 is SGHTA and CDR2 FQGNSA. With 1 base clipped from V and 1 base from J, the junction kept 12 bases outside the gene matches. In nucleotides, the CDR3 is TGTGCCAGCAGCTTAGATAGCAGCGGGAGTAGAGTTTCCTACAATGAGCAGTTCTTC. This encodes CASSLDSSGSRVSYNEQFF.

J is TRBJ2-5 and V is TRBV19; 10 bases line up with TRBD1. V shed 7 bases, J shed 5 bases, and the junction held 13 bases outside the gene matches. Germline V lookup: CDR1 LNHDA, CDR2 SQIVND (reference sequence). The CDR3 spans 16 residues. The CDR3 here is CASNTARDRGRETQYF. CDR3 DNA sequence: TGTGCCAGTAACACCGCGAGGGACAGGGGTCGGGAGACCCAGTACTTC. Based on the CDR3 plus reference TRBV19 and TRBJ2-5, the full variable domain is DGGITQSPKYLFRKEGQNVTLSCEQNLNHDAMYWYRQDPGQGLRLIYYSQIVNDFQKGDIAEGYSVSREKKESFPLTVTSAQKNPTAFYLCASNTARDRGRETQYFGPGTRLLVL.

The chain recombines TRBV28 with TRBJ2-7, with D hard to call. Germline assignment: CDR1 MDHEN and CDR2 SYDVKM. V gave up 2 bases and J gave up 4 bases, with 3 bases separating them. The CDR3 has 11 amino acids. In DNA form, the CDR3 reads TGTGCCAGCAGTTTAGAGTACGAGCAGTACTTC. Translated: CASSLEYEQYF.

As DNA, the CDR3 is TGTGCCAGCTGCTTTCTGGGCGGACAGGGGGCTGAGCAGTACTTC. As protein: CASCFLGGQGAEQYF. The chain uses TRBV6-5 and TRBJ2-7, with 11 positions matching TRBD1. V shed 8 bases, J shed 7 bases, and the junction held 13 bases outside the gene matches. CDR1 and CDR2 from the germline V gene are MNHEY and SVGAGI. This CDR3 has 15 amino acids.

The V and J genes are TRBV6-6 and TRBJ1-1, with D perhaps matching TRBD1 (6 bases). V was pared by 7 bases and J by 8 bases, with 14 bases between. The CDR3 is made up of 12 amino acids. Germline lookup yields CDR1 MNHNY and CDR2 SVGAGI (reference sequence). CDR3 sequence (DNA): TGTGCCAGCACCCTAAAGGGGGGGGAAGCTTTCTTT. It codes for CASTLKGGEAFF.

V gene TRBV29-1 combines with J gene TRBJ2-2; D call uncertain. Trimming took 6 bases from V and 4 from J, leaving 12 bases between them. The germline V gene has CDR1 SQVTM and CDR2 ANQGSEA. This CDR3 is built from 13 residues. In nucleotides, the CDR3 is TGCAGCGTCCTCGCGGATCTCACCGGGGAGCTGTTTTTT. Translating it yields CSVLADLTGELFF.